This T cell receptor beta chain appears in the sequencing data of a study of blood T cell dynamics during melanoma immunotherapy. The overall study: Standard first-line treatment here was pembrolizumab or nivolumab plus ipilimumab in metastatic melanoma. Overall study findings and caveats: It remained unknown if the driving T cell clones were melanoma-specific.

Time point noted: pre-treatment baseline. One draw preceded checkpoint blockade; another followed its first cycle at week 3. With regard to this clone: The antigen remains unidentified.

Per germline, CDR1 PRHDT and CDR2 FYEKMQ (reference sequence). V was clipped by 3 bases and J by 4 bases; unmatched bases: 7. This CDR3 comprises 18 residues. All DNA from each sorted CD8+ subset was loaded. Some clones are missing from TCRdb's copy, which holds only in-frame ones; the method was immunoSEQ multiplex PCR. The repertoire has some 14,000 clones, about 92% of them found once; the top ten carry roughly 0.2%. The sample was effector memory CD8+ T cells from blood, taken from a patient treated with checkpoint blockade. This sequence was found in a human donor with melanoma. The chain uses TRBV13 and TRBJ2-1; 15 bases agree with TRBD2. The chain's CDR3 is CASSLSGLAGGEYNEQFF. CDR3 coding DNA: TGTGCCAGCAGCTTGTCGGGACTAGCGGGAGGAGAATACAATGAGCAGTTCTTC.